This T cell receptor (beta chain) is from a study of memory CD4+ T cells and cytomegalovirus serostatus. Study results and caveats: Median bootstrapped AUC for CMV status was about 0.95 originally, 0.9 to 0.93 US-trained.

The sort gate was single viable CD3+CD4+CD8-CD45RO+ cells for memory CD4+ T cells. Assay: immunoSEQ multiplex PCR; the TCRdb copy retains only in-frame clones and omits some. The top ten clones hold roughly 0.76% of a sample with tens of thousands of clones, about three quarters of them seen once. Turning to this clone: Its cognate antigen is unknown.

V was cut by 0 bases and J by 7 bases, with 8 bases left in between. Germline V gene sequence: CDR1 SGHRS, CDR2 YFSETQ. This CDR3 spans 13 amino acids. The sequenced sample was memory CD4+ T cells from blood. V and J are TRBV5-1 and TRBJ1-5; D is ambiguous. The receptor's source is an adult in good health and CMV-seronegative. CDR3 coding DNA: TGCGCCAGCAGCTTGGGTGGACGACAGCCCCAGCATTTT. This codes for CASSLGGRQPQHF.